This T cell receptor beta chain originates from a study of cytomegalovirus exposure and HLA in healthy donors. Overall study context: Early release data held about 85 million unique TCRs from HLA-typed donors.

This clone was counted once. PCR involved 60 Vbeta and 13 Jbeta primers. Libraries were prepared by immunoSEQ multiplex PCR; TCRdb keeps only in-frame clonotypes and omits some of them. Among about 200,000 clones listed, 85% to 90% were seen once. V gave up 6 bases and J gave up 0 bases, with 7 bases separating them. This CDR3 comprises 13 residues. Germline CDR1 and CDR2: MNHNS and SASEGT. The rearrangement uses TRBV6-1 and TRBJ2-3; D is unclear. This TCR was sampled from a young woman in good health and CMV-seronegative. Sequenced: PBMCs. The CDR3 region is CASRIHSTDTQYF. The CDR3, as DNA: TGTGCCAGCAGAATACATAGCACAGATACGCAGTATTTT.